Below are 17 T cell receptor beta chains sequenced from a single sample in a study of blood T cell repertoires in COVID-19. Some clones are missing from TCRdb's copy, which holds only in-frame ones; the method was immunoSEQ multiplex PCR. This table holds 140,000 to 150,000 clones, around 79% found once. Material for sequencing was peripheral blood. These TCRs come from a man over 45 with active or convalescent COVID-19.

This clone was seen a handful of times. CDR3 protein: CSVQDYTEAFF. CDR3 DNA sequence: TGCAGCGTTCAGGACTACACTGAAGCTTTCTTT. This sequence joins TRBV29-1 and TRBJ1-1; D is unresolved. Trimming stripped 5 bases from V and 3 bases from J, with 7 bases between. CDR3 length equals 11 residues. Germline V gene lookup returns CDR1 SQVTM and CDR2 ANQGSEA.

This chain links TRBV2 with TRBJ1-1; 9 bases align to TRBD1. Trimming removed 5 bases from V and 6 bases from J; junction bases left unmatched: 13. Germline CDR1 SNHLY, CDR2 FYNNEI. The CDR3 is 16 amino acids. CDR3 DNA: TGTGCCAGCAGTTTCCTCCCGGGACAGGGAGGAGCTGAAGCTTTCTTT. It translates to CASSFLPGQGGAEAFF.

This chain uses TRBV19 with TRBJ2-1; 11 nucleotides align to TRBD1. Germline trimming cut 9 bases from V and 7 bases from J; bases unmatched to any gene: 5. The CDR3 is 13 residues long. Germline V gene data show CDR1 as LNHDA and CDR2 as SQIVND (reference sequence). The CDR3 sequence is CASRDRGANEQFF. The CDR3 bases are TGTGCCAGCCGGGACAGGGGGGCAAATGAGCAGTTCTTC.

The chain combines TRBV16 with TRBJ2-1; 10 bases map to TRBD2. CDR1 KGHSY and CDR2 FQNENV come from the germline V gene. The CDR3 is 19 residues long. After removal of 0 bases from V and 8 bases from J, the junction contained 16 bases not matched to a gene. CDR3 region: CASSQSAEASGSFLDEQFF. CDR3 bases: TGTGCCAGCAGCCAATCGGCGGAGGCTAGCGGGAGCTTTTTAGATGAGCAGTTCTTC. Drawing the rest from reference TRBV16 and TRBJ2-1, the complete variable domain is GEEVAQTPKHLVRGEGQKAKLYCAPIKGHSYVFWYQQVLKNEFKFLISFQNENVFDETGMPKERFSAKCLPNSPCSLEIQATKLEDSAVYFCASSQSAEASGSFLDEQFFGPGTRLTVL.

This clone was counted between two and nine times. The chain combines TRBV27 with TRBJ1-3; possibly TRBD1 for D (6 bases). The CDR3 length is 15 residues. Per germline, CDR1 MNHEY and CDR2 SMNVEV (reference sequence). The germline V and J ends were trimmed by 3 bases and 4 bases, with 13 bases remaining between them. The CDR3: CASSFKGGLGNTIYF. CDR3 bases: TGTGCCAGCAGTTTCAAGGGGGGGCTCGGAAACACCATATATTTT.

The genes are TRBV11-2 and TRBJ2-1; 11 bases match TRBD2. CDR3 size: 16 residues. Germline CDR1 SGHAT, CDR2 FQNNGV. V shed 3 bases, J shed 2 bases, and the junction held 3 bases outside the gene matches. The CDR3 protein is CASSFSGRATYNEQFF. In DNA form, the CDR3 reads TGTGCCAGCAGCTTTAGCGGGAGGGCCACCTACAATGAGCAGTTCTTC.

The J gene is TRBJ2-1, the V gene TRBV5-4; D is perhaps TRBD1 (6 bases). From germline, CDR1 is SGHNT and CDR2 YYREEE (reference sequence). The CDR3 totals 16 residues. V lost 0 bases and J 7 bases, leaving 17 bases between the germline ends. DNA for the CDR3: TGTGCCAGCAGCTTGGCTCAGAACAGGGTTGGAAATGAGCAGTTCTTC. Protein sequence: CASSLAQNRVGNEQFF.

V is TRBV3-1 (or the pseudogene TRBV3-2) and J is TRBJ1-5; D unresolved. Looked up from germline, CDR1 is LGHDT and CDR2 is YNNKEL (reference sequence). The CDR3 length is 14 residues. The V gene lost 1 base and the J gene lost 6 bases, with 10 bases spanning the gap. The chain's CDR3 is CASSQGGGTQPQHF. The CDR3 nucleotides are TGTGCCAGCAGCCAAGGAGGTGGTACTCAGCCCCAGCATTTT.

The chain employs TRBV7-2 and TRBJ2-7, with 7 bases lining up with TRBD1. V lost 3 bases to trimming and J lost 4 bases; unmatched junction nucleotides: 3. Germline CDR1 and CDR2: SGHTA and FQGNSA. The CDR3 is 13 residues long. CDR3 DNA: TGTGCCAGCAGCTTTGACAGGGTTTACGAGCAGTACTTC. It is translated as CASSFDRVYEQYF.

This clone was picked up many times. V usage is TRBV11-2 and J usage is TRBJ2-6, with D hard to call. The V gene lost 0 bases and the J gene lost 12 bases, with 6 bases spanning the gap. From germline, CDR1 is SGHAT and CDR2 FQNNGV. This CDR3 is 12 amino acids long. The CDR3 loop is CASSLDPLVLTF. The CDR3 coding sequence is TGTGCCAGCAGCTTAGACCCCCTCGTCCTGACTTTC.

This chain links TRBV5-6 with TRBJ2-2, with a tentative D call TRBD2 (5 bases). Germline loops: CDR1 SGHDT, CDR2 YYEEEE. This CDR3 has 15 amino acids. Trimming shortened V by 1 base and J by 1 base, and 8 bases separated the two germline ends. CDR3 sequence reads: CASSLPSWNTGELFF. CDR3 sequence (DNA): TGTGCCAGCAGCTTGCCTAGCTGGAACACCGGGGAGCTGTTTTTT.

V gene TRBV3-1 (or the pseudogene TRBV3-2) combines with J gene TRBJ1-1; possibly TRBD1 for D (5 bases). Germline CDR1 is LGHDT and CDR2 is YNNKEL (reference sequence). The CDR3 contains 12 residues. The ends were cut back, 10 bases at V and 3 bases at J, with 12 bases in the middle. The CDR3 here is CATGWGDTEAFF. The CDR3 region has the DNA TGTGCCACCGGGTGGGGGGACACTGAAGCTTTCTTT.

Notes on this clone: The sample has other DNA sequences that encode this CDR3 too. This rearrangement joins TRBV11-1 to TRBJ1-6; TRBD1 matches 7 bases. The CDR3 is 14 residues long. V dropped 3 bases and J dropped 7; count of bases not matched to a gene: 3. Germline CDR1 and CDR2: SGHAT and FQDESV (reference sequence). CDR3 region: CASSLTGNNSPLHF. The CDR3 DNA reads TGTGCCAGCAGCTTGACAGGGAACAATTCACCCCTCCACTTT. Drawing the rest from reference TRBV11-1 and TRBJ1-6, the complete variable domain is EAEVAQSPRYKITEKSQAVAFWCDPISGHATLYWYRQILGQGPELLVQFQDESVVDDSQLPKDRFSAERLKGVDSTLKIQPAELGDSAMYLCASSLTGNNSPLHFGNGTRLTVT.

V gene TRBV28 combines with J gene TRBJ2-3; D is unclear. The germline V gene encodes CDR1 MDHEN and CDR2 SYDVKM. The CDR3 extends over 16 amino acids. V was pared by 6 bases and J by 2 bases, with 18 bases between. The chain's CDR3 is CASSSPLEIITDTQYF. The CDR3 coding sequence is TGTGCCAGCAGCTCGCCCCTAGAGATAATCACAGATACGCAGTATTTT.

The V and J genes are TRBV15 and TRBJ2-3; 7 nucleotides line up with TRBD1. The CDR3 length is 14 residues. Germline assignment: CDR1 LNHNV and CDR2 YYDKDF (reference sequence). Trimming took 0 bases from V and 6 from J; bases not matched to a gene: 3. CDR3 protein: CATSRDLRGDTQYF. CDR3 in DNA: TGTGCCACCAGCAGAGATCTCAGGGGGGATACGCAGTATTTT.

V is TRBV4-2 and J is TRBJ2-7; 10 nucleotides line up with TRBD1. This CDR3 is 17 amino acids long. Germline V gives CDR1 LGHNA, CDR2 YNFKEQ. After removal of 3 bases from V and 6 bases from J, the junction contained 14 bases not matched to a gene. The DNA of the CDR3 is TGTGCCAGCAGCCAGGGCGCAACCGGGACAGGGGTCGGCGAGCAGTACTTC. Encoded protein: CASSQGATGTGVGEQYF.

V and J are TRBV5-1 and TRBJ1-5, with D perhaps TRBD1 (5 bases). The CDR3 extends over 14 amino acids. V was pared by 4 bases and J by 3 bases, with 11 bases between. Germline loops: CDR1 SGHRS, CDR2 YFSETQ. CDR3 sequence (DNA): TGCGCCAGCAGCGCGGGGGGATTCAATCAGCCCCAGCATTTT. Translating it yields CASSAGGFNQPQHF.